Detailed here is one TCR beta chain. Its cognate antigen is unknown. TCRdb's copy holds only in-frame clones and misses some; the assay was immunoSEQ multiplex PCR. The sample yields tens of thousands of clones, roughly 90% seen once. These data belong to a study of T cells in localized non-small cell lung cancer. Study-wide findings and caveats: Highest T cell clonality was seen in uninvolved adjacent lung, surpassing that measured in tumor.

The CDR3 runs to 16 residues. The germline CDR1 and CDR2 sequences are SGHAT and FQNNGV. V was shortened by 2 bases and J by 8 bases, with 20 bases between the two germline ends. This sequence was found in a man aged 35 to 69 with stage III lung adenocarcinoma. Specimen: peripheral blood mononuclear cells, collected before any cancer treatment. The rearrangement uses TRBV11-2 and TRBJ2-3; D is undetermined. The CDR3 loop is CASSLIVGHAPGTQYF. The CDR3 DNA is TGTGCCAGCAGCTTAATAGTGGGCCACGCCCCAGGTACGCAGTATTTT.